This TCR beta chain stems from a study of beta chain features in type 1 diabetes. Study in general: Cell yields, age and gender were similar between patients and healthy donors. Study-level results: In the patient group, naive, central memory and Treg TCRB repertoires seemed more alike than in the healthy donor group.

The V segment lost 0 bases and the J segment 4 bases; nucleotides outside the gene matches: 3. The length of the CDR3 is 15 residues. Germline lookup yields CDR1 ENHRY and CDR2 SYGVKD. Roughly 110 mL of blood, on average, came from one heparinised draw per donor. A remark on this clone: Its antigen is not known.

What was sequenced were expressed TCRB transcripts, since all of the isolated RNA had been reverse transcribed. Clones were sequenced by immunoSEQ multiplex PCR, and TCRdb holds only the in-frame ones, with some missing. There are about 360,000 clones in the sample; roughly 12% occur only once, and roughly 0.017% lies in the top ten. This chain connects TRBV10-3 to TRBJ2-1, with TRBD2 matching 7 bases. The receptor's source is a man aged 18 to 35 in good health. The sample consisted of naive CD4+ T cells from blood. The CDR3 DNA follows: TGTGCCATCAGTGAGTCGACGGGACTATACAATGAGCAGTTCTTC. Amino acids: CAISESTGLYNEQFF.